Below, 13 T cell receptor beta chains from the same sample are listed, as sequenced in a study of vaccination effects on CD4 cells after COVID-19. Before sequencing, viral peptide pools were used by the ViraFEST assay to expand antigen-specific CD4+ T cells. Investigators separated out CD4+ T cells once around 11 days of culture had passed. As their vaccination, participants received two doses of either BNT162b2 or mRNA-1273. The antigens for these receptors are not known. Data came from immunoSEQ multiplex PCR; TCRdb stores just in-frame clones and leaves some out. The data hold about 33,000 clones, with roughly 78% observed a single time. The input for sequencing was CD4+ T cells from PBMCs cultured with HCoV-NL63 spike peptides, taken after COVID-19 vaccination. These TCRs come from a human donor who received a COVID-19 vaccine. Some clones in this sample may be carry-over from other donors' samples.

The chain carries TRBV5-1 and TRBJ2-2; 7 bases match TRBD1. Trimming took 4 bases from V and 0 from J; bases not matched to a gene: 3. The CDR3 sequence is 15 residues long. Germline lookup yields CDR1 SGHRS and CDR2 YFSETQ. This CDR3 reads CASSRGQPNTGELFF. The DNA of the CDR3 is TGCGCCAGCAGCCGGGGACAGCCGAACACCGGGGAGCTGTTTTTT.

The chain employs TRBV7-2 and TRBJ2-2; D is unclear. CDR1 and CDR2 (germline): SGHTA, FQGNSA. Trimming cost V 5 bases and J 4 bases, with 11 bases left between them. The length of the CDR3 is 14 residues. The CDR3 DNA follows: TGTGCCAGCAGCCCGCCCTCAGTCACCGGGGAGCTGTTTTTT. It encodes CASSPPSVTGELFF.

This chain's CDR3 is CASMSIWGTNEKLFF. CDR3 bases: TGTGCCAGCATGAGTATTTGGGGGACTAATGAAAAACTGTTTTTT. The gene calls are TRBV6-5 and TRBJ1-4; a weak D match, TRBD1 (5 bases). The germline V and J ends were trimmed by 7 bases and 2 bases, with 14 bases remaining between them. The CDR3 is 15 residues long. The germline V gene has CDR1 MNHEY and CDR2 SVGAGI.

The chain combines TRBV6-5 with TRBJ1-2; a possible D gene is TRBD1 (5 bases). This CDR3 comprises 13 residues. Germline-derived CDR1 and CDR2 are MNHEY and SVGAGI. V dropped 2 bases and J dropped 8 bases, with 12 bases sitting between them. The CDR3 protein is CASSYDGQRGYTF. The CDR3 coding sequence is TGTGCCAGCAGTTACGACGGACAACGAGGCTACACCTTC.

The rearrangement uses TRBV5-1 and TRBJ2-5; a possible D gene is TRBD2 (6 bases). This CDR3 region has 13 residues. The germline gives CDR1 SGHRS, CDR2 YFSETQ. The V end lost 3 bases, the J end lost 2 bases, and 8 bases lay between the germline ends. In DNA, the CDR3 is TGCGCCAGCAGCTCCGGGGGACAAGAGACCCAGTACTTC. Translated, it gives CASSSGGQETQYF.

This chain links TRBV5-1 with TRBJ1-6; TRBD1 aligns across 10 bases. This CDR3 has 15 residues. The junction had 4 bases not matched to a gene; V was cut back by 0 bases and J by 10 bases. CDR1 SGHRS and CDR2 YFSETQ come from the germline V gene. CDR3 in DNA: TGCGCCAGCAGCTTGGCGGGACAGGGGTACTCACCCCTCCACTTT. Its translation: CASSLAGQGYSPLHF.

The chain is built from TRBV6-2 or TRBV6-3 and TRBJ2-3; 9 nucleotides line up with TRBD2. Looked up from germline, CDR1 is MNHEY and CDR2 is SVGEGT. The J segment lost 4 bases and the V segment lost 2 bases, leaving 4 bases of the junction unmatched. The CDR3 has 15 residues. The chain's CDR3 is CASSYVAGGPDTQYF. The CDR3 DNA is TGTGCCAGCAGTTACGTGGCGGGGGGGCCAGATACGCAGTATTTT.

The V and J genes are TRBV7-9 and TRBJ2-5; TRBD1 might be the D (6 bases). The CDR3 loop spans 15 amino acids. Germline V gives CDR1 SEHNR, CDR2 FQNEAQ (reference sequence). V lost 8 bases and J 0 bases, leaving 16 bases between the germline ends. In DNA, the CDR3 is TGTGCCAGCCGCGACGGGACAACGTACCAAGAGACCCAGTACTTC. Its protein is CASRDGTTYQETQYF.

The chain is built from TRBV12-5 and TRBJ1-2; perhaps TRBD1 as D (6 bases). Germline V CDR1 and CDR2: LGHNT, FRNRAP. The CDR3 runs 14 residues. Trimming left V 5 bases short and J 8 bases short, with 18 bases between. The CDR3 DNA sequence: TGTGCTAGTGGTGATGGACAGATGTTTCGAGGCTACACCTTC. This translates into CASGDGQMFRGYTF.

This chain connects TRBV5-1 to TRBJ2-6; maybe TRBD1 (6 bases). Trimming shortened V by 8 bases and J by 0 bases, and 15 bases separated the two germline ends. The length of the CDR3 is 16 residues. From germline, CDR1 is SGHRS and CDR2 YFSETQ. CDR3 sequence (DNA): TGCGCCAGTACAGGGACCGTCAGCTCTGGGGCCAACGTCCTGACTTTC. Amino acids: CASTGTVSSGANVLTF.

The chain links TRBV7-2 to TRBJ2-5; 12 nucleotides match TRBD2. The V and J ends lost 0 bases and 2 bases, in that order; junction bases with no gene match: 1. Germline-derived CDR1 and CDR2 are SGHTA and FQGNSA. CDR3 length equals 16 residues. The CDR3 DNA reads TGTGCCAGCAGCTTAGCCGGGACTAGCGGGCAAGAGACCCAGTACTTC. Translated, it gives CASSLAGTSGQETQYF.

The rearrangement links TRBV14 to TRBJ1-2, with D possibly being TRBD1 (5 bases). This CDR3 spans 15 amino acids. The V end lost 4 bases, the J end lost 4 bases, and 16 bases lay between the germline ends. CDR1 and CDR2 (germline): SGHDN, FVKESK. CDR3 nucleotides: TGTGCCAGCAGCCCCAGGGATGGGGTTCTCTATGGCTACACCTTC. Its protein product is CASSPRDGVLYGYTF.

This clone was seen a few times. The chain uses TRBV9 and TRBJ1-1; D might be TRBD1 (6 bases). V shed 0 bases and J shed 5 bases, with 14 bases lying between them. This CDR3 comprises 15 residues. Germline values: CDR1 SGDLS, CDR2 YYNGEE. The CDR3, as DNA: TGTGCCAGCAGCGTAGACCCAACAGGGAAAACTGAAGCTTTCTTT. Translation: CASSVDPTGKTEAFF. Together with reference TRBV9 and TRBJ1-1, the CDR3 gives the full variable domain: DSGVTQTPKHLITATGQRVTLRCSPRSGDLSVYWYQQSLDQGLQFLIQYYNGEERAKGNILERFSAQQFPDLHSELNLSSLELGDSALYFCASSVDPTGKTEAFFGQGTRLTVV.